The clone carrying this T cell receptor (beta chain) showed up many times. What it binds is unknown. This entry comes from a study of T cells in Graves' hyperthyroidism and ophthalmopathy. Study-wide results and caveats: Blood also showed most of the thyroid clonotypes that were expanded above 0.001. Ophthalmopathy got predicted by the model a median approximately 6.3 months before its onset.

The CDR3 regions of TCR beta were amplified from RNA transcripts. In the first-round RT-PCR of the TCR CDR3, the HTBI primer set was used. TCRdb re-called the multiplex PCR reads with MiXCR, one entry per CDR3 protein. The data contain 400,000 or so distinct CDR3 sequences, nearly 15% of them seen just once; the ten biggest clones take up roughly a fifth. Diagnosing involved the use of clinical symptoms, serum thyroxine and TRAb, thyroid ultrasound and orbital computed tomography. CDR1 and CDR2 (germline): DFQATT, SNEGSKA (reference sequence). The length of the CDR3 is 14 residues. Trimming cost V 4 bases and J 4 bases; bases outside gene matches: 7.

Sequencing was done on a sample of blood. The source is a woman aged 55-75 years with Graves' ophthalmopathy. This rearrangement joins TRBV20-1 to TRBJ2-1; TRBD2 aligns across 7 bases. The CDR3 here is CSANERGGYNEQFF. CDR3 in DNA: TGCAGTGCTAATGAGCGGGGAGGGTACAATGAGCAGTTCTTC.